One and the same sample provided the 13 T cell receptor beta chains below, sequenced in a study of beta chain features in type 1 diabetes. Study outcomes and limitations: All four CD4+ subsets of Type 1 diabetes patients contained TCRB CDR3s that were moderately but significantly shorter.

No antigen is known for these receptors. The investigators reverse transcribed all of the isolated RNA, so they sequenced expressed TCRB transcripts. Data came from immunoSEQ multiplex PCR; TCRdb stores just in-frame clones and leaves some out. The data hold some 130,000 clones, with around 9% observed a single time. Sequenced material: central memory CD4+ T cells from blood. These receptors all come from a man aged 25-45 years with type 1 diabetes.

This clone was seen a few times. V is TRBV4-3 and J is TRBJ1-2, with 7 bases that match TRBD1. Germline V gene lookup returns CDR1 LGHNA and CDR2 YSLEER. This CDR3 is built from 14 residues. The trim removed 4 bases at V and 5 bases at J, leaving 7 bases unmatched. The CDR3 region has the DNA TGCGCCAGCAGCCCGGGACAGTCTCGGTATGGCTACACCTTC. It translates to CASSPGQSRYGYTF.

The rearrangement links TRBV6-5 to TRBJ2-7; D is undetermined. Germline values: CDR1 MNHEY, CDR2 SVGAGI. The CDR3 consists of 13 residues. Trimming left V 4 bases short and J 3 bases short, with 10 bases between. As DNA, the CDR3 is TGTGCCAGCAGTTCCGCGATGATCTACGAGCAGTACTTC. Translation: CASSSAMIYEQYF.

This clone showed up just a few times. The genes are TRBV18 and TRBJ1-1; 7 nucleotides match TRBD1. Germline trimming cut 3 bases from V and 6 bases from J; bases unmatched to any gene: 4. The V gene's germline CDR1 is KGHSH and CDR2 LQKENI. This CDR3 has 13 amino acids. In DNA form, the CDR3 reads TGTGCCAGCTCACCCCAGACAGGGTCTGAAGCTTTCTTT. Protein product: CASSPQTGSEAFF.

This chain links TRBV5-4 with TRBJ2-1; 9 nucleotides align to TRBD2. CDR3 length equals 14 residues. The germline V gene encodes CDR1 SGHNT and CDR2 YYREEE (reference sequence). The V gene end was trimmed by 2 bases and the J gene end by 6 bases; junction bases not matched to a gene: 3. The CDR3 DNA follows: TGTGCCAGCAGCTTCGGGACTAGCTTCAATGAGCAGTTCTTC. Its protein product is CASSFGTSFNEQFF.

This clone was counted only a few times. The chain links TRBV28 to TRBJ2-5, with 8 bases aligning to TRBD1. Trimming removed 5 bases from V and 5 bases from J; junction bases left unmatched: 7. Germline CDR1 reads MDHEN; CDR2 reads SYDVKM. The CDR3 sequence is 14 residues long. The CDR3 sequence is CASSPWTGTETQYF. CDR3 nucleotide sequence: TGTGCCAGCAGTCCGTGGACAGGGACGGAGACCCAGTACTTC.

This clone was counted a few times. The chain has TRBV4-3 and TRBJ1-2, with TRBD1 identical over 7 bases. The V segment lost 0 bases and the J segment 2 bases; nucleotides outside the gene matches: 0. The V gene's germline CDR1 is LGHNA and CDR2 YSLEER. CDR3 length: 14 residues. Here the CDR3 DNA reads TGCGCCAGCAGCCAAGACAGGGGGAACTATGGCTACACCTTC. It specifies CASSQDRGNYGYTF.

The J gene is TRBJ2-2, the V gene TRBV5-1; D possibly corresponds to TRBD2 (6 bases). Looked up from germline, CDR1 is SGHRS and CDR2 is YFSETQ. The CDR3 has 15 residues. V gave up 0 bases and J gave up 1 base, with 7 bases separating them. CDR3 region: CASSLVAENTGELFF. CDR3 coding DNA: TGCGCCAGCAGCTTGGTAGCGGAGAACACCGGGGAGCTGTTTTTT.

This clone was recorded at least ten times. The chain carries TRBV7-9 and TRBJ2-2; TRBD2 might be the D (5 bases). The CDR3 extends over 14 amino acids. CDR1 and CDR2 (germline): SEHNR, FQNEAQ (reference sequence). V shed 3 bases and J shed 4 bases, with 9 bases lying between them. The CDR3 DNA is TGTGCCAGCAGCTTCGGAGGTGGCACCGGGGAGCTGTTTTTT. Its translation is CASSFGGGTGELFF.

This clone showed up just a few times. V is TRBV18 and J is TRBJ1-1; 11 nucleotides agree with TRBD1. Germline V CDR1 and CDR2: KGHSH, LQKENI. V was pared by 4 bases and J by 4 bases, with 5 bases of the junction left unmatched. The CDR3 consists of 15 residues. The CDR3 spells CASSRRDRGVTEAFF. CDR3 coding DNA: TGTGCCAGCTCACGCAGGGACAGGGGGGTCACTGAAGCTTTCTTT.

This clone was recorded a few times. The chain recombines TRBV7-2 with TRBJ2-5, with 7 bases fitting TRBD1. The J call may be wrong; the DNA end is better matched by TRBJ2-7. CDR3 length: 14 residues. Germline assignment: CDR1 SGHTA and CDR2 FQGNSA. Written as DNA, the CDR3 is TGTGCCAGCAGCTTATGGCAGGGGGTCTACGAGCAGTACTTC. It yields the protein CASSLWQGVYEQYF.

The chain employs TRBV12-5 and TRBJ2-1, with 13 bases that match TRBD2. With 6 bases clipped from V and 5 bases from J, the junction kept 7 bases outside the gene matches. This CDR3 comprises 16 residues. Germline V gene lookup returns CDR1 LGHNT and CDR2 FRNRAP. CDR3 in amino acids: CASGARLAGGNNEQFF. The CDR3 nucleotides are TGTGCTAGTGGCGCAAGACTAGCGGGGGGAAACAATGAGCAGTTCTTC.

The gene calls are TRBV4-2 and TRBJ2-1; TRBD2 matches 9 bases. This CDR3 region has 17 residues. In germline, CDR1 is LGHNA, CDR2 YNFKEQ. V was pared by 0 bases and J by 7 bases, with 10 bases of the junction left unmatched. The CDR3 spells CASSQELSAGGRNEQFF. The CDR3 bases are TGTGCCAGCAGCCAAGAGTTATCAGCGGGGGGTAGGAATGAGCAGTTCTTC.

This clone has a handful of counts. The chain couples TRBV2 to TRBJ2-1; 7 bases fit TRBD2. The germline gives CDR1 SNHLY, CDR2 FYNNEI. This CDR3 region has 10 residues. J lost 9 bases, V lost 9 bases, and 2 bases had no gene match. CDR3 residues: CASGGGEQFF. In DNA form, the CDR3 reads TGTGCCAGTGGGGGGGGTGAGCAGTTCTTC.